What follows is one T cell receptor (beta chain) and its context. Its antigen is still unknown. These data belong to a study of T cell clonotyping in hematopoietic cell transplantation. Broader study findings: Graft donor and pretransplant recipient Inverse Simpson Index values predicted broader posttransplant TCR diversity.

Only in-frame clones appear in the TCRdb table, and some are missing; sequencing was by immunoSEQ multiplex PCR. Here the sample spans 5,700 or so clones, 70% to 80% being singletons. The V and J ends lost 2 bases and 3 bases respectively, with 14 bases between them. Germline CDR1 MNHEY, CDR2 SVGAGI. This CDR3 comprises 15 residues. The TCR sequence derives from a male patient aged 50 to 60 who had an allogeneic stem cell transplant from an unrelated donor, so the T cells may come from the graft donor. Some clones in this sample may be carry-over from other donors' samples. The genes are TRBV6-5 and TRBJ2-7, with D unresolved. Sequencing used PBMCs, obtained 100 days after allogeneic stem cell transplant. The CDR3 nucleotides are TGTGCCAGCAGTTACGGACCAACGGGCCTCTACGAGCAGTACTTC. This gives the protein CASSYGPTGLYEQYF.